The clone carrying this T cell receptor beta chain occurred a few times. Sequencing of TCR beta drew on CD8+ and CD4+ T cells from blood. This CDR3 is built from 13 residues. Germline V CDR1 and CDR2: KGHSH, LQKENI. Trimming cost V 2 bases and J 4 bases, with 8 bases left between them. This specimen comes from a study of CD8 T cells in Susac syndrome. RNA in amounts of roughly 0.5 to 1 ug was reverse transcribed with random hexamers. A multiplex approach, immunoSEQ multiplex PCR, amplified TCR beta CDR3 across 54 Vbeta and 13 Jbeta. TCRdb called the immunoSEQ multiplex PCR reads again in MiXCR, with one record for every CDR3 protein. The data show 150,000 to 160,000 distinct CDR3 sequences, nearly 97% seen once.

The receptor comes from a human donor with multiple sclerosis. Sequenced material: CD8+ T cells from PBMCs. The rearrangement uses TRBV18 and TRBJ2-5; maybe TRBD2 (5 bases). The CDR3 bases are TGTGCCAGCTCACCAGGAGGTCGAGAGACCCAGTACTTC. Translating gives CASSPGGRETQYF.